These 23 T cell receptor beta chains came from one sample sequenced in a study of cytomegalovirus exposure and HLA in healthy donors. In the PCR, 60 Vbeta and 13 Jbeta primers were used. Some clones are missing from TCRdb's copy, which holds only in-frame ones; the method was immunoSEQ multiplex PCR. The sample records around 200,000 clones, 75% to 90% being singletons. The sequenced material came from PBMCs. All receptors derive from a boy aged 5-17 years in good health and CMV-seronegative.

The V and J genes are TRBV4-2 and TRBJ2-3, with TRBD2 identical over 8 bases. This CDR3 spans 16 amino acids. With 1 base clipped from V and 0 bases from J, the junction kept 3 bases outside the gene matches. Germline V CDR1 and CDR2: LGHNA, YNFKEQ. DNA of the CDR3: TGTGCCAGCAGCCAAGGCCGGGGGGGAAGCACAGATACGCAGTATTTT. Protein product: CASSQGRGGSTDTQYF.

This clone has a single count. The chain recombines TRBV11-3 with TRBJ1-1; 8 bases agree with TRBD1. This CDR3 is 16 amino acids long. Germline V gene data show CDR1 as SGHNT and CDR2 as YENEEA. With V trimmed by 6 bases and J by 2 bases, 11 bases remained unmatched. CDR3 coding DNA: TGTGCCAGCAGTGTGCCAGGACAGGGTATCAACACTGAAGCTTTCTTT. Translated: CASSVPGQGINTEAFF.

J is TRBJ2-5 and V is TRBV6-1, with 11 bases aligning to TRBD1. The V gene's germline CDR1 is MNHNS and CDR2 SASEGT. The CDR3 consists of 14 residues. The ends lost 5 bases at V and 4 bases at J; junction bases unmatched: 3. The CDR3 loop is CASSSGQGGETQYF. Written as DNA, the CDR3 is TGTGCCAGCAGTTCGGGACAGGGGGGAGAGACCCAGTACTTC.

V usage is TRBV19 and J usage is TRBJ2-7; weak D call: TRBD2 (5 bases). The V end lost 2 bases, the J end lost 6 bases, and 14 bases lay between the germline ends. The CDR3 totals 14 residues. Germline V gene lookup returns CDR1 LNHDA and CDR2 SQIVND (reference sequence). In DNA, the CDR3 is TGTGCCAGTAGTATATATTCGGGAAGTGGCGAGCAGTACTTC. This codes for CASSIYSGSGEQYF. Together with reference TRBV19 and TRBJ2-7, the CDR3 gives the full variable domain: DGGITQSPKYLFRKEGQNVTLSCEQNLNHDAMYWYRQDPGQGLRLIYYSQIVNDFQKGDIAEGYSVSREKKESFPLTVTSAQKNPTAFYLCASSIYSGSGEQYFGPGTRLTVT.

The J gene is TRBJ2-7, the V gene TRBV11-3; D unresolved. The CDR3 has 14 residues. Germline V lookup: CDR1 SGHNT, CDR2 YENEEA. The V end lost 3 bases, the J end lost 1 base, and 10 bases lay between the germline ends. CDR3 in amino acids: CASSFGDGSYEQYF. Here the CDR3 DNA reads TGTGCCAGCAGCTTCGGAGACGGATCCTACGAGCAGTACTTC.

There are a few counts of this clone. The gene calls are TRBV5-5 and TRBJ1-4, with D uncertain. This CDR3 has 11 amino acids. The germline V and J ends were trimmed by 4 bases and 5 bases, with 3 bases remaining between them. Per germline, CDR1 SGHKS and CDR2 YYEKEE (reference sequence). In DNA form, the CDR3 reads TGTGCCAGCAGCCAAAATGAAAAACTGTTTTTT. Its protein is CASSQNEKLFF.

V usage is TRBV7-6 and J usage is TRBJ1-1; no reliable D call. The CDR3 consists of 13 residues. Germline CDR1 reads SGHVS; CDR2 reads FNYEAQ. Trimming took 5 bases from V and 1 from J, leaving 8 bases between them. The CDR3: CASSTRSNTEAFF. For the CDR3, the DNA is TGTGCCAGCAGCACTCGATCGAACACTGAAGCTTTCTTT. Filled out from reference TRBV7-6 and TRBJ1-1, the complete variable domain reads GAGVSQSPRYKVTKRGQDVALRCDPISGHVSLYWYRQALGQGPEFLTYFNYEAQQDKSGLPNDRFSAERPEGSISTLTIQRTEQRDSAMYRCASSTRSNTEAFFGQGTRLTVV.

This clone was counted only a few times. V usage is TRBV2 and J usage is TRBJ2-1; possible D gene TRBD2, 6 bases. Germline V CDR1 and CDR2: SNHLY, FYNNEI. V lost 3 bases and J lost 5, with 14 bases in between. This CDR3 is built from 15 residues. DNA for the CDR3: TGTGCCAGCAGTGACAGGCGGCGGGAAAACAATGAGCAGTTCTTC. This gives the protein CASSDRRRENNEQFF.

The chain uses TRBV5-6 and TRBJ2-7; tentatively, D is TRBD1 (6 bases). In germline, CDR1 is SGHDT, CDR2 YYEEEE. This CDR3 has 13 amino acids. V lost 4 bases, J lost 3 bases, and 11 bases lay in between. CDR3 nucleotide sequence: TGTGCCAGCAGCATAGGGGGAGTCTACGAGCAGTACTTC. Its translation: CASSIGGVYEQYF. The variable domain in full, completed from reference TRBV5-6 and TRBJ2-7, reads DAGVTQSPTHLIKTRGQQVTLRCSPKSGHDTVSWYQQALGQGPQFIFQYYEEEERQRGNFPDRFSGHQFPNYSSELNVNALLLGDSALYLCASSIGGVYEQYFGPGTRLTVT.

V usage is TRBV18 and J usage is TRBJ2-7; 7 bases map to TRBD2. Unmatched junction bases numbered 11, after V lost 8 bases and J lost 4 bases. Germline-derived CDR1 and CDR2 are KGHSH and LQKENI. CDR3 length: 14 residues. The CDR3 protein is CASGRRSGAYEQYF. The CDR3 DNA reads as TGTGCCAGCGGGAGGAGGAGCGGGGCGTACGAGCAGTACTTC.

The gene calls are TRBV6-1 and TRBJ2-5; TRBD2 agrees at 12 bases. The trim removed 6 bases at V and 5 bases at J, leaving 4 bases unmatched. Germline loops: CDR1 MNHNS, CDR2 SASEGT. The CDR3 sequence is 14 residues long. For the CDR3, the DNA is TGTGCCAGCAGCGGACTAGCGGGGTGGGAGACCCAGTACTTC. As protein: CASSGLAGWETQYF.

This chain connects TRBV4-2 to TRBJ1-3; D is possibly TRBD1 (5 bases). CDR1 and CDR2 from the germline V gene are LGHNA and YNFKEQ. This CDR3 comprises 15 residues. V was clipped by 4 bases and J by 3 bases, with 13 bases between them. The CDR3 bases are TGTGCCAGCAGCCGAAATGGGGGGATTGGAAACACCATATATTTT. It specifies CASSRNGGIGNTIYF.

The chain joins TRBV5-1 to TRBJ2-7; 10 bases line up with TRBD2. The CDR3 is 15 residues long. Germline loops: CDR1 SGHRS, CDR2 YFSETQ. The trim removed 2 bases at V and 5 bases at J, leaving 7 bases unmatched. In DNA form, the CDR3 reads TGCGCCAGCAGCTTTTCCCTAGCGGGAGTAAACGAGCAGTACTTC. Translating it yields CASSFSLAGVNEQYF.

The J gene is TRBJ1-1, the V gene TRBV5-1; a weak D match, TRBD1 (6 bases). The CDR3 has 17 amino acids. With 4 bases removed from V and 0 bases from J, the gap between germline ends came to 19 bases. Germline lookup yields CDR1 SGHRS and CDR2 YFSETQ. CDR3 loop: CASSPRGQTLVNTEAFF. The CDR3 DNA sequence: TGCGCCAGCAGCCCTCGCGGACAGACGCTGGTGAACACTGAAGCTTTCTTT.

For the CDR3, the DNA is TGCGCCAGCAGCTTCAAGGACAGGGGAAGCACTGAAGCTTTCTTT. Translation gives CASSFKDRGSTEAFF. The V call is TRBV5-1, the J call TRBJ1-1, with 9 bases that match TRBD1. The CDR3 runs to 15 residues. Unmatched junction bases numbered 6, after V lost 2 bases and J lost 4 bases. Germline CDR1 is SGHRS and CDR2 is YFSETQ. The complete variable domain, with remaining parts taken from reference TRBV5-1 and TRBJ1-1, reads KAGVTQTPRYLIKTRGQQVTLSCSPISGHRSVSWYQQTPGQGLQFLFEYFSETQRNKGNFPGRFSGRQFSNSRSEMNVSTLELGDSALYLCASSFKDRGSTEAFFGQGTRLTVV.

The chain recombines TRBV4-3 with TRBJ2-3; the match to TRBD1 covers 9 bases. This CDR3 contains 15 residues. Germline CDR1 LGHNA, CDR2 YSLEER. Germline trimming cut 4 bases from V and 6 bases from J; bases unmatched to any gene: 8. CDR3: CASSLLGQGLDTQYF. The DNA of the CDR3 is TGCGCCAGCAGCCTATTGGGACAGGGTCTGGATACGCAGTATTTT.

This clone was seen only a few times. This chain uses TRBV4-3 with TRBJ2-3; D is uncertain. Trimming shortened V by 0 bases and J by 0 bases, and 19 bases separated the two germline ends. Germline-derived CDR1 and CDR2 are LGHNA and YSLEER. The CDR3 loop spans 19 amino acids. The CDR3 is CASSQDWMASRPSTDTQYF. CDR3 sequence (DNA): TGCGCCAGCAGCCAAGACTGGATGGCTAGTCGGCCTAGCACAGATACGCAGTATTTT.

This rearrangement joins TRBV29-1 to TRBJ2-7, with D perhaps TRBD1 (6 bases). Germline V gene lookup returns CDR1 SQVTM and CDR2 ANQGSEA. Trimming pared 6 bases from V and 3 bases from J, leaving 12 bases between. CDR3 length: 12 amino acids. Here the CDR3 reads CSVEEQGYEQYF. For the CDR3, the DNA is TGCAGCGTGGAGGAACAGGGCTACGAGCAGTACTTC.

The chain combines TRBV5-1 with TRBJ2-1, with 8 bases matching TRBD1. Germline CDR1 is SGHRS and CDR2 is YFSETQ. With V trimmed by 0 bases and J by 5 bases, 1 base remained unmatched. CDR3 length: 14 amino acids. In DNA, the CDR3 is TGCGCCAGCAGCTTGGGGACAGGGAACAATGAGCAGTTCTTC. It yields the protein CASSLGTGNNEQFF. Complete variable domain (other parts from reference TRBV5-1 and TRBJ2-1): KAGVTQTPRYLIKTRGQQVTLSCSPISGHRSVSWYQQTPGQGLQFLFEYFSETQRNKGNFPGRFSGRQFSNSRSEMNVSTLELGDSALYLCASSLGTGNNEQFFGPGTRLTVL.

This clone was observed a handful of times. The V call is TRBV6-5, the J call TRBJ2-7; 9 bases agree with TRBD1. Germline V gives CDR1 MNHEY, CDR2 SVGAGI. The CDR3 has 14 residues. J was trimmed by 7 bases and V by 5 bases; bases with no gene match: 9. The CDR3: CASSPGTGFEEQYF. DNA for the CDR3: TGTGCCAGCAGTCCCGGGACAGGGTTCGAAGAGCAGTACTTC.

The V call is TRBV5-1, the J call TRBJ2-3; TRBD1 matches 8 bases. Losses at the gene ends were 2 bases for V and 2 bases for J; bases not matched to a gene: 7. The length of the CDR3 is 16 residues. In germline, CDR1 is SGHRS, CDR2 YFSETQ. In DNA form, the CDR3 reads TGCGCCAGCAGCTTAGCCGGGACAGGACACACAGATACGCAGTATTTT. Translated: CASSLAGTGHTDTQYF.

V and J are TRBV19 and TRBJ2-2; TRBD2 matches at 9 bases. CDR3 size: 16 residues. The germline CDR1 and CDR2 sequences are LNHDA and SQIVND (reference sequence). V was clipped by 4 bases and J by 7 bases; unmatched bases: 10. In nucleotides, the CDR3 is TGTGCCAGTAGTACAGGCGGGAGGGCCTGGGGCGGGGAGCTGTTTTTT. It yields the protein CASSTGGRAWGGELFF.

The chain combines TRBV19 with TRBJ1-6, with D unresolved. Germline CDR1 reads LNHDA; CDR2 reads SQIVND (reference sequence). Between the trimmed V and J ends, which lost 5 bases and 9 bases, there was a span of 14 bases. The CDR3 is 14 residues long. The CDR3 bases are TGTGCCAGTAGTGGAGGAGCTGGTATTTCACCCCTCCACTTT. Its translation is CASSGGAGISPLHF.